The text below deals with one T cell receptor (beta chain). Authors' analysis steps: Amplification from reference gene primers served as the basis for estimated nucleated cell counts. The assay was immunoSEQ multiplex PCR, and TCRdb's table has in-frame clones only and misses some. V and J calls and clone size are copied from that table; D and trimming were computed from the DNA. The repertoire holds roughly 330,000 clones, with 88% as singletons. These data are taken from a study of blood T cell repertoires in COVID-19. About the research overall: The samples span acute and convalescent COVID-19 from the United States, Italy and Spain.

The CDR3 totals 14 residues. Germline CDR1 reads SEHNR; CDR2 reads FQNEAQ (reference sequence). The ends were cut back, 1 base at V and 7 bases at J, with 14 bases in the middle. Sequencing was done on a sample of peripheral blood. This clonotype was sampled from a woman in her forties or fifties with active or convalescent COVID-19. The V call is TRBV7-9, the J call TRBJ2-7; possible D gene TRBD1, 5 bases. This CDR3 reads CASSLVDMVGEQYF. As DNA, the CDR3 is TGTGCCAGCAGCTTAGTGGACATGGTTGGAGAGCAGTACTTC.